A selection of T cell receptor beta chains follows, all from one sample in a study of cytomegalovirus exposure and HLA in healthy donors. Clones were read by immunoSEQ multiplex PCR, and TCRdb kept only the in-frame ones, dropping some. Its clone listing holds about 53,000 clones. Material: PBMCs. The receptors come from a man aged 18 to 35 in good health and CMV-seropositive. The CDR3 runs from the conserved cysteine through the conserved F or W. D genes are given only for firm matches.

CASSPGLNYGYTF	TGTGCCAGCAGCCCCGGGTTGAACTATGGCTACACCTTC	-	TRBJ1-2	13	TRBV7-2
CASSFSPGLPLTSYEQYF	TGTGCCAGCAGTTTTTCCCCGGGACTCCCTTTAACCTCCTACGAGCAGTACTTC	-	TRBJ2-7	18	TRBV28
CAWSLVQGGAFF	TGTGCCTGGAGTTTGGTCCAGGGGGGAGCTTTCTTT	TRBD1	TRBJ1-1	12	TRBV30
CSVADTGAFF	TGCAGTGTCGCCGACACTGGGGCTTTCTTT	-	TRBJ1-1	10	TRBV20-1
CASGRDSYEQYF	TGTGCCAGCGGAAGGGACAGCTACGAGCAGTACTTC	TRBD1	TRBJ2-7	12	TRBV9
CASSPTAGTYNEQFF	TGCGCCAGCAGCCCTACAGCGGGAACCTACAATGAGCAGTTCTTC	TRBD2	TRBJ2-1	15	TRBV5-1
CASSDSLAGTDTQYF	TGTGCCAGCAGTGACTCACTAGCGGGCACAGATACGCAGTATTTT	TRBD2	TRBJ2-3	15	TRBV6-4
CSVEEGGGVGLSGRLTDTQYF	TGCAGCGTTGAAGAGGGAGGGGGGGTAGGCCTTAGCGGGAGGCTGACAGATACGCAGTATTTT	TRBD2	TRBJ2-3	21	TRBV29-1
CASSVDRGNQPQHF	TGTGCCAGCAGTGTTGACAGGGGCAATCAGCCCCAGCATTTT	TRBD1	TRBJ1-5	14	TRBV6-1
CASSLKSGGAQETQYF	TGTGCCAGCAGCCTTAAATCGGGAGGCGCCCAAGAGACCCAGTACTTC	TRBD2	TRBJ2-5	16	TRBV4-2
CASSKTSGSTDTQYF	TGTGCCAGTAGTAAGACTAGCGGGAGCACAGATACGCAGTATTTT	TRBD2	TRBJ2-3	15	TRBV19
CASGHSGTGEGEQYF	TGCGCCAGCGGTCACTCCGGGACAGGGGAGGGCGAGCAGTACTTC	TRBD1	TRBJ2-7	15	TRBV10-2
CASSPPTSGMVDTQYF	TGTGCCAGCAGCCCCCCGACTAGCGGGATGGTAGATACGCAGTATTTT	TRBD2	TRBJ2-3	16	TRBV7-9
CAWRILTGTFSGANVLTF	TGTGCCTGGAGGATCCTGACAGGGACCTTCTCTGGGGCCAACGTCCTGACTTTC	TRBD1	TRBJ2-6	18	TRBV30
CASSIRGWTDTQYF	TGTGCCAGTAGTATCAGGGGGTGGACAGATACGCAGTATTTT	TRBD1	TRBJ2-3	14	TRBV19
CASSGQGRDSPLHF	TGTGCCAGCAGCGGACAGGGGAGGGATTCACCCCTCCACTTT	TRBD1	TRBJ1-6	14	TRBV9
CSDIIAGAANERFF	TGCAGCGACATAATAGCGGGAGCAGCCAATGAGCGGTTCTTC	TRBD2	TRBJ2-1	14	TRBV29-1
CAWTGVTEAFF	TGTGCCTGGACAGGGGTCACTGAAGCTTTCTTT	-	TRBJ1-1	11	TRBV30
CASSGRDIDEQFF	TGTGCCAGCAGTGGCAGGGATATCGATGAGCAGTTCTTC	-	TRBJ2-1	13	TRBV25-1
CSVDRAGDTEAFF	TGCAGCGTGGACAGGGCCGGGGACACTGAAGCTTTCTTT	TRBD1	TRBJ1-1	13	TRBV29-1
CASSDAGVNTGELFF	TGTGCCAGCAGTGACGCCGGGGTTAACACCGGGGAGCTGTTTTTT	-	TRBJ2-2	15	TRBV6-4
CASSLEAEHDDEQYF	TGTGCCAGCAGCTTAGAGGCGGAGCACGACGACGAGCAGTACTTC	-	TRBJ2-7	15	TRBV11-2
CSVDGQGNTEAFF	TGCAGCGTTGATGGGCAGGGAAACACTGAAGCTTTCTTT	-	TRBJ1-1	13	TRBV29-1
CASSPQGGYGYTF	TGTGCCAGTAGTCCTCAGGGAGGCTATGGCTACACCTTC	-	TRBJ1-2	13	TRBV19
CAWSPGASQETQYF	TGTGCCTGGAGTCCGGGAGCTAGCCAAGAGACCCAGTACTTC	-	TRBJ2-5	14	TRBV30
CASSLAIGQPQHF	TGTGCCAGCAGCTTAGCGATCGGTCAGCCCCAGCATTTT	-	TRBJ1-5	13	TRBV7-9
CASQREPSYEQYF	TGTGCCAGCCAGCGGGAGCCCTCCTACGAGCAGTACTTC	TRBD2	TRBJ2-7	13	TRBV2
CAISSKRGQGTNEQFF	TGTGCCATCAGTTCTAAGCGAGGACAGGGAACCAATGAGCAGTTCTTC	TRBD1	TRBJ2-1	16	TRBV10-3
CASSLDQGADTEAFF	TGTGCCAGCAGCTTAGACCAGGGGGCGGACACTGAAGCTTTCTTT	TRBD1	TRBJ1-1	15	TRBV7-6
CASSHLYASYNEQFF	TGTGCCAGCAGCCACCTCTATGCCTCCTACAATGAGCAGTTCTTC	-	TRBJ2-1	15	TRBV14
CASSLGGRYQETQYF	TGTGCCAGCAGCTTAGGCGGGAGGTACCAAGAGACCCAGTACTTC	TRBD2	TRBJ2-5	15	TRBV7-8
CAWTGRRLTGYDGYTF	TGTGCCTGGACGGGAAGGAGACTGACGGGTTATGATGGCTACACCTTC	-	TRBJ1-2	16	TRBV30
CASSPGMGNTEAFF	TGTGCCAGCAGCCCAGGGATGGGGAACACTGAAGCTTTCTTT	-	TRBJ1-1	14	TRBV5-8
CASLQVFGELFF	TGCGCCAGCTTACAGGTTTTCGGGGAGCTGTTTTTT	-	TRBJ2-2	12	TRBV23-1
CASSFTGNTEAFF	TGCGCCAGCAGCTTTACAGGGAACACTGAAGCTTTCTTT	-	TRBJ1-1	13	TRBV5-1